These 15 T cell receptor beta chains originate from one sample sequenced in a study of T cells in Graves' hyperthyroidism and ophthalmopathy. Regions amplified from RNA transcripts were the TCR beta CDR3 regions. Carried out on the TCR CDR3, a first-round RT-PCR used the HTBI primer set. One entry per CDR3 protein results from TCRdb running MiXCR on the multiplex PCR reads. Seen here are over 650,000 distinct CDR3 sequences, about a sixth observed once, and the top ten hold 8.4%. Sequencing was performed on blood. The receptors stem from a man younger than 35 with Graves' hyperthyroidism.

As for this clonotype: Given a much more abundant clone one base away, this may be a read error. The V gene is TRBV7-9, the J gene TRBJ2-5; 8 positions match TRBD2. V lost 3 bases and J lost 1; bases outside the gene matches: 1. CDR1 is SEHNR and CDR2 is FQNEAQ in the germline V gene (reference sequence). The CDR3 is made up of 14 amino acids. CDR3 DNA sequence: TGTGCCAGCAGCTTCGGGGGGGCCCAAGAGACCCAGTACTTC. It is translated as CASSFGGAQETQYF.

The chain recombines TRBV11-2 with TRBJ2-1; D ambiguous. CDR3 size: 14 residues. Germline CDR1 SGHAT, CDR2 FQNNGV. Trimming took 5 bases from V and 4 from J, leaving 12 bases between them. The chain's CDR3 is CASSPQILYNEQFF. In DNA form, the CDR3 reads TGTGCCAGCAGCCCACAGATTCTTTACAATGAGCAGTTCTTC.

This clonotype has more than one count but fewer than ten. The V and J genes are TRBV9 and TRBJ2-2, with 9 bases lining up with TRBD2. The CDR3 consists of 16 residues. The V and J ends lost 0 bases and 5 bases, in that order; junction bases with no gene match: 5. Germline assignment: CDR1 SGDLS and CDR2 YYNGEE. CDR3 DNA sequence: TGTGCCAGCAGCGTAGGGAGGCTAGCGGGAACCGGGGAGCTGTTTTTT. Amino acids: CASSVGRLAGTGELFF.

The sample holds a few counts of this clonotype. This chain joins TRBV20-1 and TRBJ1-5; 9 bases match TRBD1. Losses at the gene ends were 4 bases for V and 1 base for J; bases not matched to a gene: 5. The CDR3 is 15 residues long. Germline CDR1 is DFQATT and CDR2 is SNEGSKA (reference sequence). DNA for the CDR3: TGCAGTGCTACAACCGGGACAGGGAGCAATCAGCCCCAGCATTTT. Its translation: CSATTGTGSNQPQHF.

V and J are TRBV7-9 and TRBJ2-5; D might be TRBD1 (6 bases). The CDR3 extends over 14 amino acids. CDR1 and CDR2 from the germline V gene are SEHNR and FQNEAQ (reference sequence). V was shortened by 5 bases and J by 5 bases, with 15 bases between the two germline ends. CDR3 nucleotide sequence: TGTGCCAGCAGCACCACAGGGCTGGGGGAGACCCAGTACTTC. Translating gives CASSTTGLGETQYF.

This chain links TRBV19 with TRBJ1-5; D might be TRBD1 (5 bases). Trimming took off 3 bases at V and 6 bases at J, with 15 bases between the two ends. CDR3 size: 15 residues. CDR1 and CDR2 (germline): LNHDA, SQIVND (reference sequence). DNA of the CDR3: TGTGCCAGTAGTATCGGAGGGACGGCGACTCAGCCCCAGCATTTT. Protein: CASSIGGTATQPQHF.

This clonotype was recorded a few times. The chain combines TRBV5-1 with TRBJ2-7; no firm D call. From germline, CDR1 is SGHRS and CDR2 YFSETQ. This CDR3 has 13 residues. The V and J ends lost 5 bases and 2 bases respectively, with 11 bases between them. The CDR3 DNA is TGCGCCAGCAGACTACCTCCGGCCTACGAGCAGTACTTC. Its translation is CASRLPPAYEQYF.

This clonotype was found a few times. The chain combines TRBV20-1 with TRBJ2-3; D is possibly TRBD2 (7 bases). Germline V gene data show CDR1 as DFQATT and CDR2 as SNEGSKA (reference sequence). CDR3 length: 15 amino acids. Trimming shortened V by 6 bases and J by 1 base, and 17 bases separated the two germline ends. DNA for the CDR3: TGCAGTGCCCGAGGGGGGGGGGTTGGCACAGATACGCAGTATTTT. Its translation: CSARGGGVGTDTQYF.

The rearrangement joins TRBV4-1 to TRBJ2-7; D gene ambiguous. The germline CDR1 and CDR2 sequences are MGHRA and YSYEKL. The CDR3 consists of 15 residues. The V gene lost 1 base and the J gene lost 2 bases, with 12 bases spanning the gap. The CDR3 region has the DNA TGCGCCAGCAGCCAAGTTAGAGACGCCGCCTACGAGCAGTACTTC. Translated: CASSQVRDAAYEQYF.

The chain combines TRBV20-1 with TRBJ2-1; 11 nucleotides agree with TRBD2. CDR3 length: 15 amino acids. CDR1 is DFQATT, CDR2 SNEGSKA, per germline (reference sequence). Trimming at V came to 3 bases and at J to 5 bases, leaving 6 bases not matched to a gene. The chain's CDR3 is CSASISGGGHNEQFF. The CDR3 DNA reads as TGCAGTGCTAGTATTAGCGGGGGGGGGCACAATGAGCAGTTCTTC.

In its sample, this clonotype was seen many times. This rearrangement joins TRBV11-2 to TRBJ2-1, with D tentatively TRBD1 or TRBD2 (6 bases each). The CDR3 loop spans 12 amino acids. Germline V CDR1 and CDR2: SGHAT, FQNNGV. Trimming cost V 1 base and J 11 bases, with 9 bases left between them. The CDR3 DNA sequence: TGTGCCAGCAGCTTAGTGGGGGGCCAGCAGTTCTTC. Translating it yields CASSLVGGQQFF.

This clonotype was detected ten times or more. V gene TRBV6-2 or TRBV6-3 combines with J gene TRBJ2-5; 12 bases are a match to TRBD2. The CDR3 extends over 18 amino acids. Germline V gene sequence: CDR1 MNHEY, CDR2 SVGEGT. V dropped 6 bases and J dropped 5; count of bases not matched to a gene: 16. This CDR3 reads CASRTGGLAGPRRETQYF. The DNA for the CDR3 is TGTGCCAGCAGGACAGGCGGACTAGCGGGACCGAGGAGGGAGACCCAGTACTTC.

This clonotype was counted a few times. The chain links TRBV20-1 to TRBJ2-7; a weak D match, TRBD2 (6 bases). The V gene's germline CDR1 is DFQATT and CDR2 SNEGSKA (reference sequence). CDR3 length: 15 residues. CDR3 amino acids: CGTSTAGFKTYEQYF. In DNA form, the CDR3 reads TGCGGGACCTCGACAGCGGGCTTCAAGACGTACGAGCAGTACTTC.

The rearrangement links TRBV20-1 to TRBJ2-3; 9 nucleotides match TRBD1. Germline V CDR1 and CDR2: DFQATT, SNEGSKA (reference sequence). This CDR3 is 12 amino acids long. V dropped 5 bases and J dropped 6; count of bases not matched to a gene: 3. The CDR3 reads CSAVTGGDTQYF. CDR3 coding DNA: TGCAGTGCTGTCACAGGGGGCGATACGCAGTATTTT.

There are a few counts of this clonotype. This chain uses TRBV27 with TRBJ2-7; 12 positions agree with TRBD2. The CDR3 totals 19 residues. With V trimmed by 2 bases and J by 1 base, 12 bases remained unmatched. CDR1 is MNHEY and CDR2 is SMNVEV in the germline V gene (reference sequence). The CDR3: CASSLKTSGSPPWSYEQYF. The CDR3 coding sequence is TGTGCCAGCAGTTTAAAGACTAGCGGGAGTCCCCCCTGGTCCTACGAGCAGTACTTC.